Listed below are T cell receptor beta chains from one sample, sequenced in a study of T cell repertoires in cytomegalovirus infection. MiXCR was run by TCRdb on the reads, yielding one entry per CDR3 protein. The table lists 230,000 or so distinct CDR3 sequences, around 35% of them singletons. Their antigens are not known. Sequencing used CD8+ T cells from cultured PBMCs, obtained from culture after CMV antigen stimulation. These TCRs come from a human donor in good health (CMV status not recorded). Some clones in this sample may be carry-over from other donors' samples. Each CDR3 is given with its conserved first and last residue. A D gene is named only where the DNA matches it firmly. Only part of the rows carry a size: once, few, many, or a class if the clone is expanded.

CASSAYDGDEQYF | TGTGCCAGCAGCGCGTATGATGGGGACGAGCAGTACTTC | . | TRBJ2-7 | 13 | many | TRBV9
CASSPYLGQHQETQYF | TGTGCCAGCAGTCCTTACCTCGGACAGCACCAAGAGACCCAGTACTTC | . | TRBJ2-5 | 16 | . | TRBV6-1
CASSSSGADTEAFF | TGTGCCAGCAGCTCTTCAGGGGCGGACACTGAAGCTTTCTTT | . | TRBJ1-1 | 14 | . | TRBV7-6
CASTQGVNEQYF | TGTGCCTCTACACAGGGGGTCAACGAGCAGTACTTC | TRBD1 | TRBJ2-7 | 12 | . | TRBV6-6
CASSPPPGLNTDTQYF | TGTGCCAGCAGCCCGCCCCCGGGACTGAACACAGATACGCAGTATTTT | . | TRBJ2-3 | 16 | . | TRBV7-2
CARLIVAGDTYEQYF | TGTGCCAGATTAATAGTGGCAGGGGATACCTACGAGCAGTACTTC | . | TRBJ2-7 | 15 | few | TRBV27
CASSPKKRGNEAFF | TGTGCCAGCAGCCCAAAGAAGAGGGGAAATGAAGCTTTCTTT | . | TRBJ1-1 | 14 | . | TRBV28
CASSQGLRPPDTQYF | TGTGCCAGCAGCCAGGGACTCAGACCACCAGATACGCAGTATTTT | . | TRBJ2-3 | 15 | . | TRBV12-3/TRBV12-4
CASRDSGGDGTGELFF | TGTGCCAGTAGGGATAGCGGGGGGGACGGCACCGGGGAGCTGTTTTTT | TRBD2 | TRBJ2-2 | 16 | . | TRBV19
CASSFGTSGSKDTQYF | TGTGCCAGCAGCTTCGGGACTAGCGGGTCTAAAGATACGCAGTATTTT | TRBD2 | TRBJ2-3 | 16 | . | TRBV7-8
CASSFRARAGTEAFF | . | . | TRBJ1-1 | 15 | few | TRBV5-1
CASSPWKEPNTEAFF | TGTGCCAGCAGCCCCTGGAAGGAGCCGAACACTGAAGCTTTCTTT | . | TRBJ1-1 | 15 | few | TRBV11-2
CASSLSPNSYNEQFF | TGTGCCAGCAGCTTAAGTCCGAACTCTTACAATGAGCAGTTCTTC | . | TRBJ2-1 | 15 | . | TRBV7-2
CASSLGAGAHEQYF | TGTGCCAGCAGCTTAGGTGCGGGAGCGCACGAGCAGTACTTC | TRBD2 | TRBJ2-7 | 14 | many | TRBV7-2
CSARDRTGVNTEAFF | TGCAGTGCTAGAGATAGGACAGGGGTGAACACTGAAGCTTTCTTT | TRBD1 | TRBJ1-1 | 15 | . | TRBV20-1
CASSPDRFATNEKLFF | TGTGCCAGCAGCCCGGACAGGTTTGCAACTAATGAAAAACTGTTTTTT | TRBD1 | TRBJ1-4 | 16 | few | TRBV7-9
CASSPGQGADYGYTF | TGTGCCAGCAGCCCGGGACAGGGGGCTGACTATGGCTACACCTTC | TRBD1 | TRBJ1-2 | 15 | . | TRBV7-9
CASSPWGREILAGADADTQYF | TGTGCCAGCAGCCCCTGGGGGCGGGAAATACTAGCGGGAGCAGATGCGGATACGCAGTATTTT | TRBD2 | TRBJ2-3 | 21 | few | TRBV7-3
CASSPPRAGEQFF | TGTGCCAGCAGCCCCCCCAGGGCGGGTGAGCAGTTCTTC | . | TRBJ2-1 | 13 | . | TRBV9
CASSLDRDHREAQHF | TGTGCCAGCAGTCTGGACAGGGACCATCGGGAGGCCCAGCATTTT | TRBD1 | TRBJ1-5 | 15 | . | TRBV5-5
CASTPGLPGTGTYEQYF | TGTGCCAGCACCCCTGGATTGCCCGGGACAGGCACCTACGAGCAGTACTTC | TRBD1 | TRBJ2-7 | 17 | . | TRBV6-6
CASSEARYEKLFF | TGTGCCAGCAGTGAAGCAAGATATGAAAAACTGTTTTTT | . | TRBJ1-4 | 13 | . | TRBV2
CASSSETGLIKEKLFF | TGTGCCAGCAGTTCAGAAACAGGGCTGATCAAGGAAAAACTGTTTTTT | . | TRBJ1-4 | 16 | . | TRBV27
CASTWADRVDYEQYF | TGTGCCAGCACCTGGGCGGACAGGGTCGACTACGAGCAGTACTTC | TRBD1 | TRBJ2-7 | 15 | . | TRBV7-8
CSARPLASDEQFF | TGCAGTGCTAGACCCCTAGCTTCCGATGAGCAGTTCTTC | . | TRBJ2-1 | 13 | few | TRBV20-1
CASSLKSRMFSQETQYF | TGTGCCAGCAGCTTAAAGTCACGAATGTTTTCCCAAGAGACCCAGTACTTC | . | TRBJ2-5 | 17 | few | TRBV7-6
CASSSQLTSGANVLTF | TGTGCCAGCAGCTCGCAGTTAACCTCTGGGGCCAACGTCCTGACTTTC | . | TRBJ2-6 | 16 | few | TRBV7-3
CASSLEGDGNQPQHF | TGTGCCAGCAGCTTAGAAGGGGACGGCAATCAGCCCCAGCATTTT | . | TRBJ1-5 | 15 | . | TRBV7-6
CAISNLGRDEQYF | TGTGCCATCAGTAACCTGGGACGGGACGAGCAGTACTTC | . | TRBJ2-7 | 13 | . | TRBV10-3
CASSFSTGGIYGYTF | TGTGCCAGCAGTTTCTCGACAGGGGGCATCTATGGCTACACCTTC | TRBD1 | TRBJ1-2 | 15 | once | TRBV28
CASSSPRELADTQYF | TGTGCCAGCAGTTCTCCGCGGGAGCTCGCAGATACGCAGTATTTT | TRBD2 | TRBJ2-3 | 15 | once | TRBV7-3
CSVQGSNQPQHF | TGCAGCGTCCAGGGAAGCAATCAGCCCCAGCATTTT | . | TRBJ1-5 | 12 | . | TRBV29-1
CASSFSDNYNEQFF | TGTGCCAGCAGCTTTAGCGACAACTACAATGAGCAGTTCTTC | . | TRBJ2-1 | 14 | many | TRBV7-9
CASSLKSWSDYGYTF | TGTGCCAGCAGCTTAAAGAGCTGGAGCGACTATGGCTACACCTTC | . | TRBJ1-2 | 15 | . | TRBV7-6
CETGSYRRNEQFF | TGTGAGACGGGATCCTACCGTCGCAATGAGCAGTTCTTC | . | TRBJ2-1 | 13 | . | TRBV28
CASSSVGRSGNTIYF | TGTGCCAGCAGCTCGGTCGGACGCTCTGGAAACACCATATATTTT | . | TRBJ1-3 | 15 | . | TRBV7-4
CASSGTAQSTQHF | TGTGCCAGCTCCGGGACAGCTCAATCGACCCAGCATTTT | TRBD1 | TRBJ1-5 | 13 | . | TRBV18
CASSLGAAGGPSPRLREQFF | TGTGCCAGCAGCTTAGGTGCGGCGGGAGGGCCGTCCCCTAGATTGCGTGAGCAGTTCTTC | TRBD2 | TRBJ2-1 | 20 | many | TRBV7-2
CASTHRGNTEAFF | TGTGCCAGCACCCACAGGGGGAACACTGAAGCTTTCTTT | TRBD1 | TRBJ1-1 | 13 | . | TRBV12-3/TRBV12-4
CASSVTTGTGYEQYF | TGTGCCAGTAGTGTAACAACCGGGACAGGTTACGAGCAGTACTTC | TRBD1 | TRBJ2-7 | 15 | . | TRBV19
CASSPQSPYRETQYF | TGTGCCAGCAGCCCTCAGAGTCCTTACCGAGAGACCCAGTACTTC | . | TRBJ2-5 | 15 | many | TRBV3-1
CASSLDSHEQYF | TGTGCCAGCAGTTTGGACAGTCACGAGCAGTACTTC | . | TRBJ2-7 | 12 | . | TRBV28
CSARSYATGELFF | TGCAGTGCGCGATCCTACGCCACCGGGGAGCTGTTTTTT | . | TRBJ2-2 | 13 | . | TRBV20-1
CASSFGGWTGELFF | TGTGCCAGCAGTTTTGGGGGTTGGACCGGGGAGCTGTTTTTT | . | TRBJ2-2 | 14 | . | TRBV12-3/TRBV12-4
CASSLRASGGAGEFF | TGTGCCAGCAGCTTAAGGGCTAGCGGGGGGGCGGGGGAGTTCTTC | TRBD2 | TRBJ2-1 | 15 | . | TRBV7-3
CASSNGTGDYGYTF | TGTGCCAGCAGTAACGGGACAGGCGACTATGGCTACACCTTC | TRBD1 | TRBJ1-2 | 14 | . | TRBV27